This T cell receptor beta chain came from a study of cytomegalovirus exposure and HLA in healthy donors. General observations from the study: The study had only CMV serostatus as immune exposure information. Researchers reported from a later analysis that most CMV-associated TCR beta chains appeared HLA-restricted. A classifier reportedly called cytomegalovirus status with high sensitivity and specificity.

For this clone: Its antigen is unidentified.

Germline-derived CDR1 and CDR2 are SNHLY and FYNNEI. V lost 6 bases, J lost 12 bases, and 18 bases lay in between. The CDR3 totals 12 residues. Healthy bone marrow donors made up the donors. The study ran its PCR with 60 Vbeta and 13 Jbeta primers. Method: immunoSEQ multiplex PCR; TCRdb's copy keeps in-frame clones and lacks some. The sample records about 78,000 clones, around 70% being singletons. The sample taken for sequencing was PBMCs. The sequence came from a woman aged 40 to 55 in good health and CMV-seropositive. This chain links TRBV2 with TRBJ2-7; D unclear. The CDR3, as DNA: TGTGCCAGCAGGGCGACACTCTCTTTGCGGTACTTC. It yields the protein CASRATLSLRYF.